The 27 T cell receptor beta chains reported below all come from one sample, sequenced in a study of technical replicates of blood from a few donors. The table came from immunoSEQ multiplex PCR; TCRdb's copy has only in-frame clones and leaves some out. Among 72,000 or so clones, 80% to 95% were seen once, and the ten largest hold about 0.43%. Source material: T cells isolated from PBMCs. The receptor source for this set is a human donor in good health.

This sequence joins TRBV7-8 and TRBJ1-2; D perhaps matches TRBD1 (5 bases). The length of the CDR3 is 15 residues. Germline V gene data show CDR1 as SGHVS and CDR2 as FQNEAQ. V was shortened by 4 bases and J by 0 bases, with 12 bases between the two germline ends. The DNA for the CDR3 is TGTGCCAGCAGCTACTTTGGGGCAGCTAACTATGGCTACACCTTC. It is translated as CASSYFGAANYGYTF.

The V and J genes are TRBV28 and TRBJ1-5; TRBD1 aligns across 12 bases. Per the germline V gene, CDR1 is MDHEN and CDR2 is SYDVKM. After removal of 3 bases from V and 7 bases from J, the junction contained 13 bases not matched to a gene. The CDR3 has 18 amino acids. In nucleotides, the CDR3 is TGTGCCAGCAGTTTCCCGATCGGGACAGGGGGCAAGCGACAGCCCCAGCATTTT. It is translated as CASSFPIGTGGKRQPQHF.

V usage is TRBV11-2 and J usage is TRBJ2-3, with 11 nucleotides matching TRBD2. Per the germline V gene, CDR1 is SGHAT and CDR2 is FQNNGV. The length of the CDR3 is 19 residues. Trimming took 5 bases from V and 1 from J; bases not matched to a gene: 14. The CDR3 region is CASSAALAGGLSGTDTQYF. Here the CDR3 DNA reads TGTGCCAGCAGCGCCGCTCTAGCGGGAGGACTATCGGGCACAGATACGCAGTATTTT. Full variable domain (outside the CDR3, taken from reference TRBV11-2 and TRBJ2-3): EAGVAQSPRYKIIEKRQSVAFWCNPISGHATLYWYQQILGQGPKLLIQFQNNGVVDDSQLPKDRFSAERLKGVDSTLKIQPAKLEDSAVYLCASSAALAGGLSGTDTQYFGPGTRLTVL.

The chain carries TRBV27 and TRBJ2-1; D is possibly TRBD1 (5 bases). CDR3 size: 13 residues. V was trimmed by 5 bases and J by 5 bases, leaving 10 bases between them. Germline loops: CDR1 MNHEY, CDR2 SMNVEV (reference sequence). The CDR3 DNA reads TGTGCCAGCAGTCCTGACAGACACAATGAGCAGTTCTTC. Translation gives CASSPDRHNEQFF.

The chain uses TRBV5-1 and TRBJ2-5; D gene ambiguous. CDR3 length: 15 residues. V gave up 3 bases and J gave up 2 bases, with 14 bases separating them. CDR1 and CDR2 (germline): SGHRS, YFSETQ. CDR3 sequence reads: CASSSYPGLQETQYF. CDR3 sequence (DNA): TGCGCCAGCAGCTCCTACCCAGGATTACAAGAGACCCAGTACTTC.

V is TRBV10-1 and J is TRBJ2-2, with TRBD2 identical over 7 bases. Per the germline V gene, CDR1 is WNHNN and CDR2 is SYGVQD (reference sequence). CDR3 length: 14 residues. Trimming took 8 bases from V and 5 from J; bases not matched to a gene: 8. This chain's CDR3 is CASQLAGETGELFF. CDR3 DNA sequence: TGCGCCAGCCAGCTGGCGGGAGAGACCGGGGAGCTGTTTTTT.

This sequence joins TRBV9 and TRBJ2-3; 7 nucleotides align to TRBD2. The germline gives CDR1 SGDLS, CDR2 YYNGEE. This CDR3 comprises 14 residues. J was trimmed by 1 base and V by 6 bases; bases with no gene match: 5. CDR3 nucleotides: TGTGCCAGCACGACGGGGGGAGGCACAGATACGCAGTATTTT. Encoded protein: CASTTGGGTDTQYF.

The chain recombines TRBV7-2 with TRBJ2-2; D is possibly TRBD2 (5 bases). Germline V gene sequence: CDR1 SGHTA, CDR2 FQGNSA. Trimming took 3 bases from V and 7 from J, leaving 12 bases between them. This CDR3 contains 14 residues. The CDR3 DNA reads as TGTGCCAGCAGCTTCTTCGGGAAGGGCGGGGAGCTGTTTTTT. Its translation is CASSFFGKGGELFF.

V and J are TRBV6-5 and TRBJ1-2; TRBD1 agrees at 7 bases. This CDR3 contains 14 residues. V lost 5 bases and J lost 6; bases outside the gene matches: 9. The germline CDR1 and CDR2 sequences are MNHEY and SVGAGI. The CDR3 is CASSRDSPGHGYTF. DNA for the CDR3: TGTGCCAGCAGTCGGGACAGTCCGGGACATGGCTACACCTTC.

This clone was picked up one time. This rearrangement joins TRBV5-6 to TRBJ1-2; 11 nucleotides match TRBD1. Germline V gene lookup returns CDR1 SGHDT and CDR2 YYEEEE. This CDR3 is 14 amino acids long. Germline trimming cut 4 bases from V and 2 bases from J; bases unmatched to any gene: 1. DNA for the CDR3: TGTGCCAGCAGCCGGGACAGGGGGAACTATGGCTACACCTTC. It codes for CASSRDRGNYGYTF.

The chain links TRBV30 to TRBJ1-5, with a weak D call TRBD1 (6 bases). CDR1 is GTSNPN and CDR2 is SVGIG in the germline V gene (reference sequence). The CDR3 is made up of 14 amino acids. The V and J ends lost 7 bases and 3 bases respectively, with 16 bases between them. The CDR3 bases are TGTGCCTATAGCTTGACAGGTTCCAATCAGCCCCAGCATTTT. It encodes CAYSLTGSNQPQHF.

CDR3 nucleotides: TGTGCCAGCAGCATAGCGGCCTTTATTGGGGATACGCAGTATTTT. Translated, it gives CASSIAAFIGDTQYF. The chain links TRBV6-6 to TRBJ2-3; perhaps TRBD2 as D (6 bases). Germline V lookup: CDR1 MNHNY, CDR2 SVGAGI (reference sequence). The CDR3 runs 15 residues. Trimming removed 6 bases from V and 6 bases from J, with 19 bases in between.

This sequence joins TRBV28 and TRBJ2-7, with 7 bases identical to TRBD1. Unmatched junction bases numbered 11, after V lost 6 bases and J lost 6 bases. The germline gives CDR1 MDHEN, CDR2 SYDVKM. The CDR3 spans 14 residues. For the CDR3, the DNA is TGTGCCAGCAGGACAACCGGGACAGTTGTCGAGCAGTACTTC. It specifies CASRTTGTVVEQYF.

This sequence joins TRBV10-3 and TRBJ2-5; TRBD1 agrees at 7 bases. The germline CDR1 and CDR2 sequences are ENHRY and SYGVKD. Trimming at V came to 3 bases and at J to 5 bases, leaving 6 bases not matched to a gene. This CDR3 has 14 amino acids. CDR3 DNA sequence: TGTGCCATCAGTGATAGTTCCAGGGGGGAGACCCAGTACTTC. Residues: CAISDSSRGETQYF.

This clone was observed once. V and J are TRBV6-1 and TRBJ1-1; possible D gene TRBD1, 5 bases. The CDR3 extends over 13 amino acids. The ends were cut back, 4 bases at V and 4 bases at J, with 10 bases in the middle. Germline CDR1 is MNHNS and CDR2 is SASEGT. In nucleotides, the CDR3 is TGTGCCAGCAGTGGACAGACGGGCACTGAAGCTTTCTTT. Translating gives CASSGQTGTEAFF.

The CDR3 DNA reads as TGTGCCAGCAGCTCGCGACAGGCAACTAATGAAAAACTGTTTTTT. Residues: CASSSRQATNEKLFF. The V gene is TRBV7-9, the J gene TRBJ1-4, with D perhaps TRBD1 (6 bases). V lost 4 bases and J 0 bases, leaving 9 bases between the germline ends. CDR3 length: 15 residues. Germline V CDR1 and CDR2: SEHNR, FQNEAQ (reference sequence).

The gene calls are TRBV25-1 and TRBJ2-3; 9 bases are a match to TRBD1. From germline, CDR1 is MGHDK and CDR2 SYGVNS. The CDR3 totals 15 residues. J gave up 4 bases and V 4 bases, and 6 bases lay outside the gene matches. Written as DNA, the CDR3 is TGTGCCAGCAGTGCAGGACAGGGGATCGCAGATACGCAGTATTTT. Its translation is CASSAGQGIADTQYF.

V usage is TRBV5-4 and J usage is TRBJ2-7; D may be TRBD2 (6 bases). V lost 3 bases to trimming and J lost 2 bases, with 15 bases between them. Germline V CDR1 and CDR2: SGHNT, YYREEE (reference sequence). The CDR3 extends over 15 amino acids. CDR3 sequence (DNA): TGTGCCAGCAGCTATCACATGGGACTTACCTACGAGCAGTACTTC. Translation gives CASSYHMGLTYEQYF.

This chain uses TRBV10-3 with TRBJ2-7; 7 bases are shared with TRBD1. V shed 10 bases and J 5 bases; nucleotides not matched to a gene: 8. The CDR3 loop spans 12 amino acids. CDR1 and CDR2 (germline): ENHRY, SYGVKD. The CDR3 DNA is TGTGCCACTACATTAGGGGGCAACGAGCAGTACTTC. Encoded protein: CATTLGGNEQYF.

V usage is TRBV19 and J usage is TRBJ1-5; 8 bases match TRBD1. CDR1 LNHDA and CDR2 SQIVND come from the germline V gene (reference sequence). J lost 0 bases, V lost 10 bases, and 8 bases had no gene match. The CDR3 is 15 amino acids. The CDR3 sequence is CATDRGRGSNQPQHF. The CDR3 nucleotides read TGTGCCACCGACAGGGGAAGGGGTAGCAATCAGCCCCAGCATTTT.

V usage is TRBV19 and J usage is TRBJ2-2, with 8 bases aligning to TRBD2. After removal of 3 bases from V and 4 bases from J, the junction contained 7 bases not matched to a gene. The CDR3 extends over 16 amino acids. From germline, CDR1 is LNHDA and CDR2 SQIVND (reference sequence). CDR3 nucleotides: TGTGCCAGTAGTATTCCCGGGAGGGCCCTCACCGGGGAGCTGTTTTTT. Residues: CASSIPGRALTGELFF.

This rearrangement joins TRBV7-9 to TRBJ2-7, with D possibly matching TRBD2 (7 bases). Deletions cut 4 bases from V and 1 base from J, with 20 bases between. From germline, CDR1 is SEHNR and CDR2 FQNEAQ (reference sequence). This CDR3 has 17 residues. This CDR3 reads CASSSSGGGGLSYEQYF. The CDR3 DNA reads TGTGCCAGCAGCTCGTCGGGGGGAGGGGGTTTGTCCTACGAGCAGTACTTC.

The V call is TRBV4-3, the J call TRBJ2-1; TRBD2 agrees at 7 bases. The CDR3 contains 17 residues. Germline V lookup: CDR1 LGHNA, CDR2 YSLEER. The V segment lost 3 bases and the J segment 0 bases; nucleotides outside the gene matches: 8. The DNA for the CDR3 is TGCGCCAGCAGCCAGGAGGAAGCGGGGAGCTCCTACAATGAGCAGTTCTTC. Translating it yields CASSQEEAGSSYNEQFF.

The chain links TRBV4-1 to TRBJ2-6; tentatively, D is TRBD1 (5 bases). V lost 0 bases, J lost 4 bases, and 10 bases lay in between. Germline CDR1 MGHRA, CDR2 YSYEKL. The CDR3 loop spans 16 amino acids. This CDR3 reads CASSQEGVGGANVLTF. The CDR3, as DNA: TGCGCCAGCAGCCAAGAAGGGGTAGGGGGGGCCAACGTCCTGACTTTC.

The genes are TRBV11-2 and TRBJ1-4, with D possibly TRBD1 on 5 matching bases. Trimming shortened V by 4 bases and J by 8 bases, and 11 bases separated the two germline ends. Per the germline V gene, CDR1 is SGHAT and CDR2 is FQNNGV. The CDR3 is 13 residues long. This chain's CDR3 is CASSWGVVEKLFF. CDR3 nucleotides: TGTGCCAGCAGCTGGGGGGTGGTGGAAAAACTGTTTTTT.

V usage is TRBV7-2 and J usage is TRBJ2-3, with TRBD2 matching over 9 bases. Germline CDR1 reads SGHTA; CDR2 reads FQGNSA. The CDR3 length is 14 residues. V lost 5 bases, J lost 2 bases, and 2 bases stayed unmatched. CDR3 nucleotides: TGTGCCAGCAGCGCGGGAGGGACCACAGATACGCAGTATTTT. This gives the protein CASSAGGTTDTQYF.

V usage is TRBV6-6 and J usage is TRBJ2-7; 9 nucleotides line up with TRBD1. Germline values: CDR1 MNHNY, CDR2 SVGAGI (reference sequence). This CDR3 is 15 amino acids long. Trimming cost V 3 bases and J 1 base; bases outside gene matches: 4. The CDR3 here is CASSYGDRVSYEQYF. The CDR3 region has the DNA TGTGCCAGCAGTTATGGGGACAGGGTATCCTACGAGCAGTACTTC.